These 15 T cell receptor beta chains were sequenced from one sample in a study of blood T cell repertoires in COVID-19. This table comes from immunoSEQ multiplex PCR, and its TCRdb copy is limited to in-frame clones, with some not included. Here the sample spans about 120,000 clones, about 85% being singletons. The sample consisted of peripheral blood. These receptors all come from a man in his fifties or sixties with acute or convalescent COVID-19.

This chain connects TRBV4-2 to TRBJ2-7; D may be TRBD2 (6 bases). The V end lost 3 bases, the J end lost 6 bases, and 12 bases lay between the germline ends. Germline V gives CDR1 LGHNA, CDR2 YNFKEQ. The CDR3 loop spans 13 amino acids. CDR3 sequence reads: CASSQELAREQYF. CDR3 DNA: TGTGCCAGCAGCCAGGAACTAGCACGCGAGCAGTACTTC.

This chain joins TRBV2 and TRBJ2-7, with 14 positions matching TRBD2. Trimming cost V 6 bases and J 6 bases; bases outside gene matches: 13. The CDR3 has 17 residues. The V gene's germline CDR1 is SNHLY and CDR2 FYNNEI. CDR3 in amino acids: CASRVGPGLAGEGEQYF. DNA of the CDR3: TGTGCCAGCAGGGTTGGTCCGGGACTAGCGGGAGAGGGCGAGCAGTACTTC.

This clone was seen a few times. This sequence joins TRBV7-2 and TRBJ2-3, with D perhaps TRBD2 (6 bases). This CDR3 comprises 13 residues. Between the trimmed V and J ends, which lost 6 bases and 6 bases, there was a span of 13 bases. The germline V gene has CDR1 SGHTA and CDR2 FQGNSA. This CDR3 reads CASSKDYPDTQYF. The CDR3 region has the DNA TGTGCCAGCAGTAAGGACTATCCGGATACGCAGTATTTT.

This chain joins TRBV13 and TRBJ2-1, with 8 bases aligning to TRBD2. V gave up 3 bases and J gave up 3 bases; unmatched junction bases: 4. Germline assignment: CDR1 PRHDT and CDR2 FYEKMQ (reference sequence). The CDR3 totals 15 residues. The CDR3 reads CASSLREAVYNEQFF. The CDR3 DNA sequence: TGTGCCAGCAGCTTGCGGGAGGCGGTCTACAATGAGCAGTTCTTC.

The chain links TRBV18 to TRBJ2-3, with TRBD2 as a possible D gene (5 bases). The germline V gene encodes CDR1 KGHSH and CDR2 LQKENI. Between the trimmed V and J ends, which lost 0 bases and 4 bases, there was a span of 8 bases. The CDR3 spans 14 residues. The CDR3: CASSPPHGADTQYF. CDR3 sequence (DNA): TGTGCCAGCTCACCACCCCACGGGGCAGATACGCAGTATTTT.

This clone was detected once. The chain recombines TRBV11-2 with TRBJ2-5, with D unclear. This CDR3 has 13 residues. CDR1 is SGHAT and CDR2 is FQNNGV in the germline V gene. V lost 1 base and J lost 4, with 7 bases in between. In nucleotides, the CDR3 is TGTGCCAGCAGCTTAGGCTCAGGAGAGACCCAGTACTTC. Protein: CASSLGSGETQYF. The variable domain in full, completed from reference TRBV11-2 and TRBJ2-5, reads EAGVAQSPRYKIIEKRQSVAFWCNPISGHATLYWYQQILGQGPKLLIQFQNNGVVDDSQLPKDRFSAERLKGVDSTLKIQPAKLEDSAVYLCASSLGSGETQYFGPGTRLLVL.

This clone came up a few times. The chain uses TRBV7-2 and TRBJ2-1; maybe TRBD2 (6 bases). Looked up from germline, CDR1 is SGHTA and CDR2 is FQGNSA. This CDR3 has 18 residues. The ends were cut back, 3 bases at V and 1 base at J, with 19 bases in the middle. CDR3 nucleotides: TGTGCCAGCAGCTTGGCCGGACCAGCTAGCGCTTCCTACAATGAGCAGTTCTTC. Encoded protein: CASSLAGPASASYNEQFF. Looking up the rest from reference TRBV7-2 and TRBJ2-1 gives the full variable domain: GAGVSQSPSNKVTEKGKDVELRCDPISGHTALYWYRQSLGQGLEFLIYFQGNSAPDKSGLPSDRFSAERTGGSVSTLTIQRTQQEDSAVYLCASSLAGPASASYNEQFFGPGTRLTVL.

CDR3 DNA sequence: TGTGCCAGCAGCCCGGGACAGGCCTCTTACTATGGCTACACCTTC. As protein: CASSPGQASYYGYTF. This chain connects TRBV5-6 to TRBJ1-2; TRBD1 aligns across 8 bases. In germline, CDR1 is SGHDT, CDR2 YYEEEE. This CDR3 spans 15 amino acids. Trimming at V came to 4 bases and at J to 3 bases, leaving 8 bases not matched to a gene. Full variable domain (remainder filled in from reference TRBV5-6 and TRBJ1-2): DAGVTQSPTHLIKTRGQQVTLRCSPKSGHDTVSWYQQALGQGPQFIFQYYEEEERQRGNFPDRFSGHQFPNYSSELNVNALLLGDSALYLCASSPGQASYYGYTFGSGTRLTVV.

The chain joins TRBV18 to TRBJ1-3; a possible D gene is TRBD1 (5 bases). The CDR3 runs to 17 residues. Between the trimmed V and J ends, which lost 0 bases and 1 base, there was a span of 13 bases. Germline CDR1 and CDR2: KGHSH and LQKENI. Here the CDR3 reads CASSPPGQGRSGNTIYF. The CDR3 DNA sequence: TGTGCCAGCTCACCACCGGGCCAGGGCAGGTCTGGAAACACCATATATTTT.

This chain joins TRBV18 and TRBJ1-4; maybe TRBD1 (5 bases). The germline CDR1 and CDR2 sequences are KGHSH and LQKENI. V lost 0 bases and J lost 9, with 11 bases in between. The CDR3 is 14 amino acids. This CDR3 is CASSPPQQGQKLFF. CDR3 sequence (DNA): TGTGCCAGCTCACCACCCCAGCAGGGCCAAAAACTGTTTTTT.

The chain links TRBV24-1 to TRBJ2-1; perhaps TRBD2 as D (5 bases). V was shortened by 3 bases and J by 2 bases, with 10 bases between the two germline ends. The CDR3 runs 15 residues. CDR1 and CDR2 from the germline V gene are KGHDR and SFDVKD. CDR3 in DNA: TGTGCCACCAGTGATGAGACGGGAACCTACAATGAGCAGTTCTTC. Translating it yields CATSDETGTYNEQFF.

This chain joins TRBV5-1 and TRBJ1-2; D not certain. Germline V CDR1 and CDR2: SGHRS, YFSETQ. Trimming left V 4 bases short and J 8 bases short, with 24 bases between. The CDR3 runs 16 residues. DNA for the CDR3: TGCGCCAGCAGCGTACTCTCCTTTGGGCAGCCTGAAGGCTACACCTTC. Translation: CASSVLSFGQPEGYTF.

The chain recombines TRBV28 with TRBJ1-5; D might be TRBD1 (5 bases). The V end lost 7 bases, the J end lost 2 bases, and 15 bases lay between the germline ends. CDR1 MDHEN and CDR2 SYDVKM come from the germline V gene. This CDR3 comprises 15 residues. The CDR3 DNA reads as TGTGCCAGCAATAAGGGGTCGGGGGGCAATCAGCCCCAGCATTTT. This translates into CASNKGSGGNQPQHF.

The chain uses TRBV7-2 and TRBJ1-6, with D unclear. CDR3 length: 15 amino acids. Looked up from germline, CDR1 is SGHTA and CDR2 is FQGNSA. Trimming stripped 0 bases from V and 7 bases from J, with 10 bases between. CDR3 protein: CASSLAVALNSPLHF. CDR3 bases: TGTGCCAGCAGCTTAGCCGTGGCTCTGAATTCACCCCTCCACTTT.

The rearrangement links TRBV30 to TRBJ1-6, with D unclear. Trimming left V 0 bases short and J 8 bases short, with 8 bases between. This CDR3 region has 13 residues. CDR1 and CDR2 from the germline V gene are GTSNPN and SVGIG (reference sequence). DNA of the CDR3: TGTGCCTGGAGTGTACAGTCCGATTCACCCCTCCACTTT. It is translated as CAWSVQSDSPLHF.